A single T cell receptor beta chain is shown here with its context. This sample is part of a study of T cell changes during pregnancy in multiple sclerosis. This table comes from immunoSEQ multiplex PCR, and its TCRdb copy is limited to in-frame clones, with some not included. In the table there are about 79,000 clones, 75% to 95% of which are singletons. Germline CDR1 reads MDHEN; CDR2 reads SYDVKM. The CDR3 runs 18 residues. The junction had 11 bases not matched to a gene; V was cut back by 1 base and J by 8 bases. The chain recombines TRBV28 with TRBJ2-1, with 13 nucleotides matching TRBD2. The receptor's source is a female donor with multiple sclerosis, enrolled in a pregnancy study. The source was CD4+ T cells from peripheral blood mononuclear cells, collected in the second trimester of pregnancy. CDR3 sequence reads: CASSLSLLGTSGRDEQFF. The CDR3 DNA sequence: TGTGCCAGCAGTTTATCTTTATTAGGTACTAGCGGGAGGGATGAGCAGTTCTTC.